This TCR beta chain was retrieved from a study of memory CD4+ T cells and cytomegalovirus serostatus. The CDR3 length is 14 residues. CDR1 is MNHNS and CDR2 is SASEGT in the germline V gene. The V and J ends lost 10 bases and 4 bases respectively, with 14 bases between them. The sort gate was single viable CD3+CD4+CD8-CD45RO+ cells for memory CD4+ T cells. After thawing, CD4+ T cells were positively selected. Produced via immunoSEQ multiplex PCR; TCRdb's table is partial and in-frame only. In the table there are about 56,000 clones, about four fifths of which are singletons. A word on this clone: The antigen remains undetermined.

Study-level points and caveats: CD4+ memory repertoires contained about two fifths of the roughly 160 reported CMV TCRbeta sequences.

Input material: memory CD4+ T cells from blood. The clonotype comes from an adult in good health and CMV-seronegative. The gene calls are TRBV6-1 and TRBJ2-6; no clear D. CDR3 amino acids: CATSPRSGANVLTF. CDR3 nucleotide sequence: TGTGCCACCTCCCCCCGGTCAGGGGCCAACGTCCTGACTTTC.